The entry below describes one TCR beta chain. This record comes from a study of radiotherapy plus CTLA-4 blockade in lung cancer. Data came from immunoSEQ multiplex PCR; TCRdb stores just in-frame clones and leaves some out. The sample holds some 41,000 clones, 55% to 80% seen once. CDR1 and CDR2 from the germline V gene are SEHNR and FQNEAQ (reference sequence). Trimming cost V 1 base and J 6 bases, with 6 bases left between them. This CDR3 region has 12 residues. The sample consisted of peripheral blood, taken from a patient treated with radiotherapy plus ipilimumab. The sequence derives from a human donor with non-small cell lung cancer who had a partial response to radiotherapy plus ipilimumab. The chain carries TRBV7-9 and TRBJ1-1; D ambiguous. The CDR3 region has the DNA TGTGCCAGCAGCTTAGTGTACTCTGAAGCTTTCTTT. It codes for CASSLVYSEAFF.